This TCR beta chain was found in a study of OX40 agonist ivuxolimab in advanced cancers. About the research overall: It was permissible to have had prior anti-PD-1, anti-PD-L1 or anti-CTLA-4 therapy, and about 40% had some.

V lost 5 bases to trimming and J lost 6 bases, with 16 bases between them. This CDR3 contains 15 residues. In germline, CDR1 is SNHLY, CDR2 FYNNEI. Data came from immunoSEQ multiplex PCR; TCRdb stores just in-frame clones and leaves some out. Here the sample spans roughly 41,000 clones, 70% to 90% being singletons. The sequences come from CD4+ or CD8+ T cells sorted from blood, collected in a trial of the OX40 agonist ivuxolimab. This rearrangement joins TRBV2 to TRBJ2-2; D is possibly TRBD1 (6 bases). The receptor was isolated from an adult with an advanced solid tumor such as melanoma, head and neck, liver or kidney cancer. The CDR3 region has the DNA TGTGCCAGCAGTCTATCCCCGACAGGCCCCGGGGAGCTGTTTTTT. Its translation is CASSLSPTGPGELFF.